The 9 T cell receptor beta chains below all came from one sample that was sequenced in a study of T cells of healthy individuals. TCRdb fed the 5' RACE reads into MiXCR, producing one record per CDR3 protein. The table records some 69,000 distinct CDR3 sequences, around 16% of them present only once. These receptors came from a human donor in good health.

This clonotype was recorded at least ten times. V usage is TRBV15 and J usage is TRBJ2-5, with D maybe TRBD1 (5 bases). The germline gives CDR1 LNHNV, CDR2 YYDKDF (reference sequence). This CDR3 has 14 residues. V was pared by 2 bases and J by 6 bases, with 13 bases between. CDR3 in amino acids: CATSRPRAGKTQYF. CDR3 in DNA: TGTGCCACCAGCAGACCTAGAGCAGGGAAGACCCAGTACTTC.

A remark on this clonotype: A read error may be the cause here, since a much bigger clone is one base away. The chain uses TRBV19 and TRBJ2-5; 8 bases agree with TRBD1. J was trimmed by 1 base and V by 3 bases; bases with no gene match: 7. The germline gives CDR1 LNHDA, CDR2 SQIVND (reference sequence). This CDR3 is built from 16 residues. CDR3 residues: CASSIPGQVIQETQYF. Written as DNA, the CDR3 is TGTGCCAGTAGTATCCCGGGACAGGTAATCCAAGAGACCCAGTACTTC.

There are a few counts of this clonotype. The rearrangement joins TRBV19 to TRBJ2-7; 8 nucleotides match TRBD2. V was pared by 6 bases and J by 6 bases, with 10 bases of the junction left unmatched. The CDR3 runs to 14 residues. The germline CDR1 and CDR2 sequences are LNHDA and SQIVND (reference sequence). CDR3 amino acids: CASSRQSGSVEQYF. The CDR3 region has the DNA TGTGCCAGTAGCCGCCAAAGCGGGAGCGTCGAGCAGTACTTC.

As to this clonotype: The junction does not match germline at one end; this may be a read error. V usage is TRBV12-3 or TRBV12-4 and J usage is TRBJ2-7; TRBD1 matches at 8 bases. The CDR3 has 15 amino acids. The chain's CDR3 is CASSRGTGSSNEQYF. In DNA, the CDR3 is TGTGCCAGCAGTCGCGGGACAGGTTCCTCCAACGAGCAGTACTTC.

This chain connects TRBV20-1 to TRBJ2-7; 10 bases fit TRBD1. The germline V gene encodes CDR1 DFQATT and CDR2 SNEGSKA (reference sequence). The CDR3 has 14 amino acids. V trimming: 3 bases; J trimming: 2 bases; junction bases outside the gene matches: 4. This chain's CDR3 is CSASSGTGAYEQYF. CDR3 in DNA: TGCAGTGCTAGTTCCGGGACAGGGGCCTACGAGCAGTACTTC.

This clonotype was seen at least ten times. DNA for the CDR3: TGCAGTGCTAGAGATCTCTCCGGACTAGCGGGAGCTGGGGCCAACGTCCTGACTTTC. Protein: CSARDLSGLAGAGANVLTF. V gene TRBV20-1 combines with J gene TRBJ2-6; TRBD2 agrees at 13 bases. CDR1 is DFQATT and CDR2 is SNEGSKA in the germline V gene (reference sequence). This CDR3 spans 19 amino acids. The V segment lost 0 bases and the J segment 2 bases; nucleotides outside the gene matches: 7.

The chain joins TRBV27 to TRBJ1-2, with D possibly matching TRBD1 (6 bases). CDR3 length: 13 residues. Trimming left V 6 bases short and J 2 bases short, with 10 bases between. Germline V CDR1 and CDR2: MNHEY, SMNVEV (reference sequence). The CDR3 here is CASRGGSNYGYTF. The CDR3 DNA follows: TGTGCCAGCAGAGGGGGTTCCAACTATGGCTACACCTTC.

In this sample, this clonotype turned up a few times. The chain couples TRBV7-2 to TRBJ2-2, with D tentatively TRBD1 (6 bases). Germline V gene sequence: CDR1 SGHTA, CDR2 FQGNSA. Trimming shortened V by 5 bases and J by 6 bases, and 16 bases separated the two germline ends. This CDR3 region has 15 residues. The CDR3 sequence is CASSPMGAGAGELFF. The CDR3 coding sequence is TGTGCCAGCAGCCCAATGGGGGCAGGGGCCGGGGAGCTGTTTTTT.

This clonotype has a count of ten or more. This sequence joins TRBV6-1 and TRBJ2-7, with 9 bases identical to TRBD1. CDR1 is MNHNS and CDR2 is SASEGT in the germline V gene. The CDR3 is made up of 14 amino acids. J was trimmed by 3 bases and V by 3 bases; bases with no gene match: 3. CDR3 sequence (DNA): TGTGCCAGCAGTGATAGGGACAGGGACTACGAGCAGTACTTC. Protein product: CASSDRDRDYEQYF.